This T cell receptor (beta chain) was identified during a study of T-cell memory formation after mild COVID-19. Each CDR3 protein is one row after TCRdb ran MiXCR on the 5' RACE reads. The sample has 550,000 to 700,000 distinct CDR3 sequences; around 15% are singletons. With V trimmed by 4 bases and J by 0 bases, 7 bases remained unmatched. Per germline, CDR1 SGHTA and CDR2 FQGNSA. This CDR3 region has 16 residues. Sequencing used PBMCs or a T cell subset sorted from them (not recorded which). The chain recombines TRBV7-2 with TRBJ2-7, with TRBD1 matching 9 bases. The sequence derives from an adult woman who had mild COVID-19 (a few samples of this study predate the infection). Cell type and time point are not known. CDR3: CASSSAGQGNSYEQYF. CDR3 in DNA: TGTGCCAGCAGCTCCGCGGGACAGGGCAACTCCTACGAGCAGTACTTC.